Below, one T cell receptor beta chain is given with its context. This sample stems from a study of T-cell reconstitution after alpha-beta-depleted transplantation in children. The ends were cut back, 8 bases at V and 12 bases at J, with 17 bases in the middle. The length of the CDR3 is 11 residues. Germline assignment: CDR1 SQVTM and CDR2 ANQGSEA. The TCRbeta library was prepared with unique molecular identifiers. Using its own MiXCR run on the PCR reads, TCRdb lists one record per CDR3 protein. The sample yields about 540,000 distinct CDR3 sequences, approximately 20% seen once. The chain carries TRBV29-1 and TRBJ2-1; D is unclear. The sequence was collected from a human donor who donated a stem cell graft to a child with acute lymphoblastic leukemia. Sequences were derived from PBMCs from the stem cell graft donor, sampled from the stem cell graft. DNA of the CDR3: TGCAGCCTACTACTCTCGCGGATGCAGTTCTTC. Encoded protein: CSLLLSRMQFF.